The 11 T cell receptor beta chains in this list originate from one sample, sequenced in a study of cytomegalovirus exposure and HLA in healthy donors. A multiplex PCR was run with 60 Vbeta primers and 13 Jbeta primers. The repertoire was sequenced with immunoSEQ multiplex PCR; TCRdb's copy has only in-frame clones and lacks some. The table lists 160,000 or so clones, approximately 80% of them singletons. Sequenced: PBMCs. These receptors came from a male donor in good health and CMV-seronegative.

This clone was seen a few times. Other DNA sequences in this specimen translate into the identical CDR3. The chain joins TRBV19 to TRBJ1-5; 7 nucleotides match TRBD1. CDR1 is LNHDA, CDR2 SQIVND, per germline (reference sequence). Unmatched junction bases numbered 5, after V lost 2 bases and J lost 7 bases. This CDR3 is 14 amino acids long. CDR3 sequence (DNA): TGTGCCAGTAGTATATGGGGCAGGGGGCAGCCCCAGCATTTT. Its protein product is CASSIWGRGQPQHF.

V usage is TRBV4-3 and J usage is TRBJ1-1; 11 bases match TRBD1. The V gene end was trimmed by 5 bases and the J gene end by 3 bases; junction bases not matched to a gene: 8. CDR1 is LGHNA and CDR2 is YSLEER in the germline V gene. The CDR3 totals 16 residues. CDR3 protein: CASSSRTGGYDTEAFF. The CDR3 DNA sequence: TGCGCCAGCAGCAGTCGGACAGGGGGCTATGACACTGAAGCTTTCTTT.

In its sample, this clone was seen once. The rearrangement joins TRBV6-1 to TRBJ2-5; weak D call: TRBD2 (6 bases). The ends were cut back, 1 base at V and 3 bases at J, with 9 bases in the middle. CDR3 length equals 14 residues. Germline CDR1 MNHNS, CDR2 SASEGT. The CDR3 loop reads CASSEGTTKETQYF. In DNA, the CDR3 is TGTGCCAGCAGTGAAGGGACTACTAAAGAGACCCAGTACTTC.

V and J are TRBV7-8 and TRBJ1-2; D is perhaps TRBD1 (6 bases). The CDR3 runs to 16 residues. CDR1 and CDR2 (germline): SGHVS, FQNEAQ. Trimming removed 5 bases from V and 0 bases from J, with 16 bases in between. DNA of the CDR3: TGTGCCAGCAGCAGCACGACAGGTGTAGCTAACTATGGCTACACCTTC. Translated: CASSSTTGVANYGYTF.

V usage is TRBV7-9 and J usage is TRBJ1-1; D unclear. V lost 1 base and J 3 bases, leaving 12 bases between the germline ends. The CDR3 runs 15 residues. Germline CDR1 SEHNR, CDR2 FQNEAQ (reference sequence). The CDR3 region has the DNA TGTGCCAGCAGCTTAGGCGGGTTGGGGTACACTGAAGCTTTCTTT. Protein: CASSLGGLGYTEAFF.

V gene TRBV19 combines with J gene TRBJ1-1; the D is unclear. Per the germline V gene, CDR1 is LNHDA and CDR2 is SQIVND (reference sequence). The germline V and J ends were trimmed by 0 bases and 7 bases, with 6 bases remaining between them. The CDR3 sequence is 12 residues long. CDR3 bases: TGTGCCAGTAGTATAGACGGCGGTGAAGCTTTCTTT. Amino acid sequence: CASSIDGGEAFF.

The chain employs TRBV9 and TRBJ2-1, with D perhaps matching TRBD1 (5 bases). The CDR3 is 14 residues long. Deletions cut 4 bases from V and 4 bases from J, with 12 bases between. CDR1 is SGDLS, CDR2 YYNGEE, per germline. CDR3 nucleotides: TGTGCCAGCAGCTCACCAACAGGATACAATGAGCAGTTCTTC. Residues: CASSSPTGYNEQFF.

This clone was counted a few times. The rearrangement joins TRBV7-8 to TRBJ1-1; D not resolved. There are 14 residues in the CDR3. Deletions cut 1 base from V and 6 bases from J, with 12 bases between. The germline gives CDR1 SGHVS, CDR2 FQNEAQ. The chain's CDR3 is CASSLDVLVPEAFF. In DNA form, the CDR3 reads TGTGCCAGCAGCTTAGATGTTTTAGTCCCTGAAGCTTTCTTT.

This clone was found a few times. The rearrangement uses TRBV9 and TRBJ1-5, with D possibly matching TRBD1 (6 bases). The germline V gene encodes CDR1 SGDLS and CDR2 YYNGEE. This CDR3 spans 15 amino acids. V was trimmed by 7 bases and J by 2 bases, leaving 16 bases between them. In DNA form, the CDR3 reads TGTGCCAGCTCCATAGGGGGGGGAGGCAATCAGCCCCAGCATTTT. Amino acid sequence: CASSIGGGGNQPQHF.

The CDR3, as DNA: TGCAGCGTTGGAAGCGGGACCTACGAGCAGTACTTC. Translating it yields CSVGSGTYEQYF. The chain links TRBV29-1 to TRBJ2-7, with 7 bases aligning to TRBD2. CDR3 length: 12 residues. CDR1 is SQVTM, CDR2 ANQGSEA, per germline. J was trimmed by 2 bases and V by 4 bases; bases with no gene match: 2.

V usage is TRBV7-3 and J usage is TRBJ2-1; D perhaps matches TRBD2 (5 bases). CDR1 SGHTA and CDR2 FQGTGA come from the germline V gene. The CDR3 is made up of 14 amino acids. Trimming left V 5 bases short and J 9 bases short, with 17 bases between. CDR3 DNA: TGTGCCAGCAGCGCCCTCACTAGTTCGGGTGAGCAGTTCTTC. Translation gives CASSALTSSGEQFF. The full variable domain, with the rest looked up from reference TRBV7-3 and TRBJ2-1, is GAGVSQTPSNKVTEKGKYVELRCDPISGHTALYWYRQSLGQGPEFLIYFQGTGAADDSGLPNDRFFAVRPEGSVSTLKIQRTERGDSAVYLCASSALTSSGEQFFGPGTRLTVL.